This section outlines one TCR beta chain sequence together with its context. Its cognate antigen has yet to be identified. No much larger clonotype is one base removed from it; base qualities were not supplied. Measured from the cysteine to the phenylalanine, the CDR3 is 14 residues long. Only the CDR3 portion is preserved as DNA: 42 bases, with reading frame beginning at the first base. The germline V gene sets CDR1 to LGHNA and CDR2 to YSLEER. A distance of 13 bases separates the germline ends of V and J, which lose 7 bases and 1 base respectively. This entry is derived from a study of chemoradiotherapy in HPV16-positive cancers (dated 2022 in TCRdb). In the study overall: Candidate HPV-specific T-cell clones and common TCR motifs were defined through functional T-cell assays on cells from a couple of HPV16-positive patients. The study asked whether T-cell immunity against the HPV oncoproteins E6 and E7 changes during chemoradiotherapy and whether it affects survival. TCR repertoires from some 90 patients with HPV-related cancers were then used to track the candidate HPV-specific TCRs and motifs.

Repertoires were sampled repeatedly over the course of chemoradiotherapy so that clonal expansion in the tumor microenvironment could be followed. Broad study findings and their caveats: Only two HPV16-positive patients were used to derive the functional definition of HPV-specific T cells, and the survival association was reported for HPV16-positive patients. In HPV16-positive patients, expansion of HPV-responsive T cells during chemoradiotherapy was associated with improved recurrence-free survival. Expansion of candidate HPV-specific clones and E7-related TCR motifs was observed in the tumor microenvironment during treatment, whereas no such expansion was observed for non-HPV-specific T cells.

To prepare the library, the immunoSEQ multiplex PCR assay was applied. TCRdb holds this immuneACCESS table with in-frame rearrangements only. Some clones are missing; in checked studies, unresolved V genes explain under half, and the rest has no known cause. Counted in this sample were approximately 30,000 clones; roughly 92% of them appeared once. Approximately 19% of the sample is in the top ten clones. This receptor chain uses TRBV4-3 and TRBJ1-1; no D gene is confidently identified. This clonotype originated in a human donor with HPV-associated anogenital cancer. This specimen consisted of blood, obtained from a patient who underwent chemoradiotherapy. The DNA is as follows: TGCGCCAGCAACCTGGAAGGGAAGAACACTGAAGCTTTCTTT. Its protein product is CASNLEGKNTEAFF.